This T cell receptor (beta chain) was identified in a study of blood T cell repertoires in COVID-19. Study details: Sample material is recorded as cDNA or gDNA derived from T cells, B-cell-depleted T cells, or PBMCs.

Authors' processing steps: The authors estimated nucleated cell counts from reference gene primer amplification. Data came from immunoSEQ multiplex PCR; TCRdb stores just in-frame clones and leaves some out. The V and J calls and clone size are taken from that table; D and trimming were inferred from the DNA. Altogether approximately 200,000 clones are present, around 83% being singletons, with the ten largest covering 2.9%. Germline lookup yields CDR1 SNHLY and CDR2 FYNNEI. The CDR3 totals 16 residues. V lost 0 bases to trimming and J lost 3 bases, with 12 bases between them. The genes are TRBV2 and TRBJ1-3; D ambiguous. Sequencing used peripheral blood. The receptor comes from a woman aged 25 to 39 with active or convalescent COVID-19. In nucleotides, the CDR3 is TGTGCCAGCAGTGAAGCTTCCGGTGTCTTTGGAAACACCATATATTTT. It specifies CASSEASGVFGNTIYF.